One and the same sample provided the 20 T cell receptor beta chains below, sequenced in a study of blood T cell repertoires in COVID-19. Generated by immunoSEQ multiplex PCR, the TCRdb table keeps only in-frame clones and is missing some. The sample lists hundreds of thousands of clones; roughly 90% were seen once. Material: PBMCs or T cells enriched from blood (not recorded which). The source is a woman under 40 who had recovered from COVID-19.

The chain couples TRBV19 to TRBJ1-2; 9 nucleotides line up with TRBD1. V gave up 3 bases and J gave up 4 bases; unmatched junction bases: 12. Germline V gene lookup returns CDR1 LNHDA and CDR2 SQIVND (reference sequence). This CDR3 has 17 residues. CDR3 in amino acids: CASSIGPQGAVSYGYTF. The CDR3 region has the DNA TGTGCCAGTAGTATCGGCCCACAGGGGGCGGTTAGCTATGGCTACACCTTC.

The J gene is TRBJ2-7, the V gene TRBV20-1, with TRBD2 matching over 8 bases. Trimming at V came to 3 bases and at J to 3 bases, leaving 7 bases not matched to a gene. This CDR3 has 14 amino acids. Germline V gives CDR1 DFQATT, CDR2 SNEGSKA (reference sequence). The CDR3 region is CSASQRGHFYEQYF. The CDR3 nucleotides read TGCAGTGCTAGTCAGCGGGGGCATTTCTACGAGCAGTACTTC.

The rearrangement links TRBV10-3 to TRBJ2-1; D may be TRBD1 (5 bases). Germline V CDR1 and CDR2: ENHRY, SYGVKD. CDR3 size: 17 residues. The ends were cut back, 0 bases at V and 0 bases at J, with 12 bases in the middle. The CDR3 nucleotides are TGTGCCATCAGTGAGTCCGTGGGGCCGAGCTCCTACAATGAGCAGTTCTTC. Amino acids: CAISESVGPSSYNEQFF.

This chain uses TRBV7-9 with TRBJ1-3; D might be TRBD1 (6 bases). Trimming shortened V by 5 bases and J by 0 bases, and 11 bases separated the two germline ends. The CDR3 contains 15 residues. Per the germline V gene, CDR1 is SEHNR and CDR2 is FQNEAQ (reference sequence). The chain's CDR3 is CASSPDSFSGNTIYF. Written as DNA, the CDR3 is TGTGCCAGCAGCCCGGACAGTTTCTCTGGAAACACCATATATTTT.

This clone is a singleton in its sample. The chain uses TRBV5-4 and TRBJ2-2, with a possible D match to TRBD1 (7 bases). V lost 0 bases to trimming and J lost 3 bases, with 9 bases between them. The CDR3 totals 15 residues. Germline loops: CDR1 SGHNT, CDR2 YYREEE (reference sequence). CDR3 nucleotides: TGTGCCAGCAGCTTGGGCAGGGGGGACACCGGGGAGCTGTTTTTT. Its protein is CASSLGRGDTGELFF.

This clone was seen only a few times. CDR3 amino acids: CASSLPGGQETQYF. CDR3 in DNA: TGTGCCAGCAGTCTCCCGGGGGGCCAGGAGACCCAGTACTTC. The chain recombines TRBV6-2 or TRBV6-3 with TRBJ2-5; D is perhaps TRBD2 (7 bases). Germline V gene data show CDR1 as MNHEY and CDR2 as SVGEGT. The CDR3 has 14 amino acids. V lost 5 bases and J lost 5, with 15 bases in between.

This clone was seen only once. V is TRBV5-1 and J is TRBJ1-5; maybe TRBD1 (6 bases). Germline CDR1 SGHRS, CDR2 YFSETQ. There are 15 residues in the CDR3. The V and J ends lost 4 bases and 3 bases respectively, with 14 bases between them. CDR3 sequence: CASSPSGHNNQPQHF. The CDR3 coding sequence is TGCGCCAGCAGCCCTTCGGGACACAACAATCAGCCCCAGCATTTT.

V gene TRBV7-2 combines with J gene TRBJ2-5; 14 bases agree with TRBD2. Germline assignment: CDR1 SGHTA and CDR2 FQGNSA. After removal of 5 bases from V and 6 bases from J, the junction contained 8 bases not matched to a gene. The CDR3 extends over 16 amino acids. In DNA form, the CDR3 reads TGTGCCAGCAGCGCGACTAGCGGGGGGGTTCGAAAGACCCAGTACTTC. It is translated as CASSATSGGVRKTQYF.

This clone came up once. V gene TRBV7-9 combines with J gene TRBJ1-1, with D unresolved. Trimming removed 4 bases at V and 5 bases at J, with 20 bases between. The CDR3 spans 16 residues. Germline-derived CDR1 and CDR2 are SEHNR and FQNEAQ (reference sequence). CDR3 protein: CASSSYPPQDWTEAFF. The CDR3 DNA reads TGTGCCAGCAGCTCCTACCCCCCCCAGGATTGGACTGAAGCTTTCTTT.

The genes are TRBV7-6 and TRBJ2-3; 8 nucleotides agree with TRBD2. Germline V gene lookup returns CDR1 SGHVS and CDR2 FNYEAQ. The CDR3 totals 16 residues. V shed 1 base and J 5 bases; nucleotides not matched to a gene: 8. CDR3 loop: CASSLGAGGAKDTQYF. The CDR3, as DNA: TGTGCCAGCAGCTTAGGAGCCGGGGGGGCCAAAGATACGCAGTATTTT.

This clone was seen a few times. This chain uses TRBV20-1 with TRBJ1-5; 10 nucleotides match TRBD1. The CDR3 totals 15 residues. Germline V gives CDR1 DFQATT, CDR2 SNEGSKA (reference sequence). Trimming removed 3 bases from V and 2 bases from J; junction bases left unmatched: 4. Here the CDR3 reads CSASSGTGGNQPQHF. The DNA for the CDR3 is TGCAGTGCTAGTAGCGGGACAGGGGGCAATCAGCCCCAGCATTTT.

This clone was counted a single time. The V gene is TRBV6-6, the J gene TRBJ2-7; 9 nucleotides align to TRBD1. Germline CDR1 reads MNHNY; CDR2 reads SVGAGI (reference sequence). Trimming took 5 bases from V and 1 from J; bases not matched to a gene: 6. The CDR3 runs 15 residues. The CDR3 sequence is CASSNRDRESYEQYF. The CDR3 DNA sequence: TGTGCCAGCAGTAACCGGGACAGGGAATCCTACGAGCAGTACTTC.

The chain has TRBV29-1 and TRBJ1-3, with D tentatively TRBD1 (5 bases). The CDR3 is 14 amino acids. The V gene's germline CDR1 is SQVTM and CDR2 ANQGSEA. The ends were cut back, 6 bases at V and 0 bases at J, with 12 bases in the middle. CDR3 region: CSVGGSHSGNTIYF. CDR3 bases: TGCAGCGTGGGGGGGTCACACTCTGGAAACACCATATATTTT.

This chain links TRBV7-9 with TRBJ1-2; 7 bases map to TRBD1. The CDR3 is 13 amino acids. Trimming cost V 7 bases and J 5 bases; bases outside gene matches: 7. CDR1 SEHNR and CDR2 FQNEAQ come from the germline V gene (reference sequence). The CDR3 loop reads CASKRDSVYGYTF. CDR3 nucleotide sequence: TGTGCCAGCAAACGGGACAGCGTGTATGGCTACACCTTC.

The chain employs TRBV5-1 and TRBJ2-1; D not resolved. The CDR3 extends over 15 amino acids. Germline assignment: CDR1 SGHRS and CDR2 YFSETQ. The ends were cut back, 3 bases at V and 8 bases at J, with 18 bases in the middle. CDR3: CASSSVATVPHEQFF. The CDR3, as DNA: TGCGCCAGCAGCTCAGTAGCCACTGTCCCCCATGAGCAGTTCTTC.

Written as DNA, the CDR3 is TGTGCCAGCAGTTTGGGGAGAGATACGCAGTATTTT. Protein: CASSLGRDTQYF. V usage is TRBV12-3 or TRBV12-4 and J usage is TRBJ2-3; TRBD2 might be the D (5 bases). V lost 3 bases, J lost 5 bases, and 6 bases lay in between. The CDR3 covers 12 residues.

The chain has TRBV28 and TRBJ1-2, with a weak D call TRBD1 (5 bases). V was shortened by 8 bases and J by 7 bases, with 17 bases between the two germline ends. CDR1 is MDHEN and CDR2 is SYDVKM in the germline V gene. The CDR3 loop spans 13 amino acids. CDR3 residues: CASRQGALSGYTF. The CDR3 DNA follows: TGTGCCAGCCGCCAAGGGGCCTTGAGTGGCTACACCTTC.

The V gene is TRBV3-1 (or the pseudogene TRBV3-2), the J gene TRBJ2-7; D remains unclear. Trimming removed 3 bases at V and 1 base at J, with 4 bases between. Looked up from germline, CDR1 is LGHDT and CDR2 is YNNKEL (reference sequence). CDR3 size: 12 residues. The CDR3 is CASSHTSYEQYF. The CDR3 DNA follows: TGTGCCAGCAGCCACACTTCCTACGAGCAGTACTTC.

The chain has TRBV30 and TRBJ2-2; D unresolved. V lost 0 bases and J lost 5, with 4 bases in between. There are 12 residues in the CDR3. Per germline, CDR1 GTSNPN and CDR2 SVGIG (reference sequence). For the CDR3, the DNA is TGTGCCTGGAGTGTCCTTACCGGGGAGCTGTTTTTT. It encodes CAWSVLTGELFF. Combining the CDR3 with reference TRBV30 and TRBJ2-2 gives the whole variable domain SQTIHQWPATLVQPVGSPLSLECTVEGTSNPNLYWYRQAAGRGLQLLFYSVGIGQISSEVPQNLSASRPQDRQFILSSKKLLLSDSGFYLCAWSVLTGELFFGEGSRLTVL.

In its sample, this clone was seen once. V usage is TRBV9 and J usage is TRBJ2-3; D is unclear. The V end was cut by 2 bases, the J end by 3 bases, with 10 bases between. This CDR3 contains 14 residues. Germline CDR1 SGDLS, CDR2 YYNGEE. The CDR3: CASSVTSGTDTQYF. Here the CDR3 DNA reads TGTGCCAGCAGCGTTACCTCAGGTACAGATACGCAGTATTTT.